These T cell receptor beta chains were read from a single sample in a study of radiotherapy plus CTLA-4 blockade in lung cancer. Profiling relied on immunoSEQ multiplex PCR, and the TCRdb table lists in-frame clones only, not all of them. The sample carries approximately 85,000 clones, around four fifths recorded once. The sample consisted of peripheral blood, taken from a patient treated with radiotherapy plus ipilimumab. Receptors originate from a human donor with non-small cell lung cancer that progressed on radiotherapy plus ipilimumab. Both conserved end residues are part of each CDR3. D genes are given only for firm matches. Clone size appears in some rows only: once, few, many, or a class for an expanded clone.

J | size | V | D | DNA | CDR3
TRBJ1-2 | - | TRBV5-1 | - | TGCGCCAGCAGCTTGGAGCCCCGACTCAGGGGTGGCAATGGCTACACCTTC | CASSLEPRLRGGNGYTF
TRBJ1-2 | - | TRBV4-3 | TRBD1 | TGCGCCAGCAGCCTCAGGGGGGTAATTGGTGGCTACACCTTC | CASSLRGVIGGYTF
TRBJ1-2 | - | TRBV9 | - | TGTGCCAGCAGCGTAGCCAGCTCTCCCTTACAGGGAAACTATGGCTACACCTTC | CASSVASSPLQGNYGYTF
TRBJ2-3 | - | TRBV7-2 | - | TGTGCCAGCAGCCAATCTCCCTACAGTACAGATACGCAGTATTTT | CASSQSPYSTDTQYF
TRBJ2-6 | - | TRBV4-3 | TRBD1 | TGCGCCAGCCGACAGGGCCTATCTGGGGCCAACGTCCTGACTTTC | CASRQGLSGANVLTF
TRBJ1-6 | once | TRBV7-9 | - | TGTGCCAGCACCAACGGGGGGGGGAACTATAATTCACCCCTCCACTTT | CASTNGGGNYNSPLHF
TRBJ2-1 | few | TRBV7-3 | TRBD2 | TGTGCCAGCAGCATTACGGGCGGGAGGGATGAGCAGTTCTTC | CASSITGGRDEQFF
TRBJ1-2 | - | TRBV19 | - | TGTGCCAGTAGATCGACAGGCGTAAACTATGGCTACACCTTC | CASRSTGVNYGYTF
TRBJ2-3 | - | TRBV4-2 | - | TGTGTCAGCAGCCAAGACTACTACACAGATACGCAGTATTTT | CVSSQDYYTDTQYF
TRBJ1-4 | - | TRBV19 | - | TGTGCCAGTAGTATTGGTGGGAAGGGTGAAAAACTGTTTTTT | CASSIGGKGEKLFF
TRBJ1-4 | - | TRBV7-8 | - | TGTGCCAGCAGCTTAGGAGGGGAAAGCGAAAAACTGTTTTTT | CASSLGGESEKLFF
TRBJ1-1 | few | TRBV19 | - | TGTGCCAGTAGTCCCTATGGGAATGAAGCTTTCTTT | CASSPYGNEAFF
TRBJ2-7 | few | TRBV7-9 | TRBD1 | TGTGCCAGCAGCTGGACAGGTTACGAGCAGTACTTC | CASSWTGYEQYF
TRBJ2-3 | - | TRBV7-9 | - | TGTGCCAGCAGCTTAGATACGCAGTATTTT | CASSLDTQYF
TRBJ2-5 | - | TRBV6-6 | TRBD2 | TGTGCCAGCAGGCTAGCGGGATCCCACCAAGAGACCCAGTACTTC | CASRLAGSHQETQYF
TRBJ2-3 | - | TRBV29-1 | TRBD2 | TGCAGCGTTGGGGCGGGGGGGTTCACAGATACGCAGTATTTT | CSVGAGGFTDTQYF
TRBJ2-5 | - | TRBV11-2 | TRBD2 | TGTGCCAGCAGCTTAGAAGGGCGACTAGCGTTGTACCAAGAGACCCAGTACTTC | CASSLEGRLALYQETQYF
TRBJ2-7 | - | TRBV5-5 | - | TGTGCCAGCAGCTTGGGGCACAACCCTTATCAGTACTTC | CASSLGHNPYQYF
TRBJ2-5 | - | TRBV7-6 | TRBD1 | TGTGCCAGCAACCCTTTGGACAGGGGTGAGACCCAGTACTTC | CASNPLDRGETQYF
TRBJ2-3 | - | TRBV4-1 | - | TGCGCCAGCAGCCAAGATACAACCAGCACAGATACGCAGTATTTT | CASSQDTTSTDTQYF
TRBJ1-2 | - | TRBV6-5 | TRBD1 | TGTGTCAGCGGGGCCGGGACAGCTAAGACCTATGGCTACACCTTC | CVSGAGTAKTYGYTF
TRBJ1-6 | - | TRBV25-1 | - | TGTGCCAGCAGTGACCCCACTTCGAATTCACCCCTCCACTTT | CASSDPTSNSPLHF
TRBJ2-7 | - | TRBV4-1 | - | TGCGCCAGCAGCCAAGAGACGTCCTACGAGCAGTACTTC | CASSQETSYEQYF
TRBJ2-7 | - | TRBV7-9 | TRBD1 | TGTGCCAGCAGCTCAACTTTGACAGGGAAAAAAGACGAGCAGTACTTC | CASSSTLTGKKDEQYF
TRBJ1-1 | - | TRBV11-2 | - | TGTGCCAGCAGCCGATCCCGACAGGTGAACACTGAAGCTTTCTTT | CASSRSRQVNTEAFF
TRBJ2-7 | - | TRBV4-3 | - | TGCGCCAGCAGCCAAGCGTTTTTAAAGTACTTC | CASSQAFLKYF
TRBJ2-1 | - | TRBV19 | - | TGTGCCAGTAGTATCTACGGGGGTCCCCCCTACAATGAGCAGTTCTTC | CASSIYGGPPYNEQFF
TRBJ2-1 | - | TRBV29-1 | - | TGCAGCGTTGTGTCCTCCTACAATGAGCAGTTCTTC | CSVVSSYNEQFF
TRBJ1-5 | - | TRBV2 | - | TGTGCCAGCAGATTGGACACGCTAAATCAGCCCCAGCATTTT | CASRLDTLNQPQHF
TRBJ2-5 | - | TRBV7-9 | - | TGTGCCAGCAGCTTGGGTAGCGCCTTTCCTGTAGAGACCCAGTACTTC | CASSLGSAFPVETQYF
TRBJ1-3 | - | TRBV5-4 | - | TGTGCCAGCACCTTCATCATTGTCGGGGGTGGAAACACCATATATTTT | CASTFIIVGGGNTIYF
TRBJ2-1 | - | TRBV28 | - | TGTGCCAGCACCTCAGCCGGGACTTCGGGCCCTTACAATGAGCAGTTCTTC | CASTSAGTSGPYNEQFF
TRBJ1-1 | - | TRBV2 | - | TGTGCCAGCAGGACCCAAATGAACACTGAAGCTTTCTTT | CASRTQMNTEAFF
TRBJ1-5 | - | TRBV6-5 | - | TGTGCCAGCAGTCCGGGGGAAGGGGGCAATCAGCCCCAGCATTTT | CASSPGEGGNQPQHF
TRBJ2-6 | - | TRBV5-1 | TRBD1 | TGCGCCAGCAGCTTTACAGGGGGCTCTGGGGCCAACGTCCTGACTTTC | CASSFTGGSGANVLTF
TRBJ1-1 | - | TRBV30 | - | TGTGCCTGGAGTCTAGGGGTCAGCCAAAGGGGCACTGAAGCTTTCTTT | CAWSLGVSQRGTEAFF
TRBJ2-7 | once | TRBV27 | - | TGTGCCAGCAGTTTAACCAGTCTATACGAGCAGTACTTC | CASSLTSLYEQYF
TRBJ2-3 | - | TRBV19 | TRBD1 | TGTGCCAGTAGTAAACAGGGGGCAACAGATACGCAGTATTTT | CASSKQGATDTQYF
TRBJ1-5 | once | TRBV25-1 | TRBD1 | TGTGATAAATCCCCAAGACAGGGAGATAGCAATCAGCCCCAGCATTTT | CDKSPRQGDSNQPQHF
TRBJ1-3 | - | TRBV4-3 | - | TGCGCCAGCAGCCAAGAACTCGTAGACCTGCGGGCCACCATATATTTT | CASSQELVDLRATIYF
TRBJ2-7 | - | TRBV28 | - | TGTGCCAGCAGTTTGGAAGTCTACGAGCAGTACTTC | CASSLEVYEQYF
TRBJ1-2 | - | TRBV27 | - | TGTGCCAGCAGTCCACAGGTTGGGAACTATGGCTACACCTTC | CASSPQVGNYGYTF
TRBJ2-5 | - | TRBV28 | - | TGTGCCAGCAGTGCCCCCGGAGTGGGAGAGACCCAGTACTTC | CASSAPGVGETQYF
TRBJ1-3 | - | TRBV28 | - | TGTGCCAGCAGTTTTCACAGCAACTCTGGAAACACCATATATTTT | CASSFHSNSGNTIYF
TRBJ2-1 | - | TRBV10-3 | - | TGTGCCATCAGTGAGCTATTGGACTCTCGGGGTCCCAATGAGCAGTTCTTC | CAISELLDSRGPNEQFF
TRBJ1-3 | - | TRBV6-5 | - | TGTGCCAGCAGTTACGGGTCCTCTGGAAACACCATATATTTT | CASSYGSSGNTIYF
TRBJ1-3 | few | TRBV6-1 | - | TGTGCCAGCAGTGAAGCCCATGGGGGCTCCTCTGGAAACACCATATATTTT | CASSEAHGGSSGNTIYF
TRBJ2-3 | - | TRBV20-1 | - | TGCAGTGCTAGACCCCCAGATACGCAGTATTTT | CSARPPDTQYF
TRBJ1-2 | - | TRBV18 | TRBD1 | TGTGCCAGCTCACCCTTAGGGGGACAGATCTATGACGGCTACACCTTC | CASSPLGGQIYDGYTF
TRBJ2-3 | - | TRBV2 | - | TGTGCCAGCACTTCCATACATACGCAGTATTTT | CASTSIHTQYF
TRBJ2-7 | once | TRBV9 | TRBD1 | TGTGCCAGCAGCGTAGCTGCGGGTAGGGGCCAGACAGGGGGCAGCTACGAGCAGTACTTC | CASSVAAGRGQTGGSYEQYF
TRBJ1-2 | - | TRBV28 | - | TGTGCCAGCAGTGGAGGGCAGGGGCGCTATGGCTACACCTTC | CASSGGQGRYGYTF
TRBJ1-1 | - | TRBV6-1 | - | TGTGCCAGCAGACAGGGGAACACTGAAGCTTTCTTT | CASRQGNTEAFF